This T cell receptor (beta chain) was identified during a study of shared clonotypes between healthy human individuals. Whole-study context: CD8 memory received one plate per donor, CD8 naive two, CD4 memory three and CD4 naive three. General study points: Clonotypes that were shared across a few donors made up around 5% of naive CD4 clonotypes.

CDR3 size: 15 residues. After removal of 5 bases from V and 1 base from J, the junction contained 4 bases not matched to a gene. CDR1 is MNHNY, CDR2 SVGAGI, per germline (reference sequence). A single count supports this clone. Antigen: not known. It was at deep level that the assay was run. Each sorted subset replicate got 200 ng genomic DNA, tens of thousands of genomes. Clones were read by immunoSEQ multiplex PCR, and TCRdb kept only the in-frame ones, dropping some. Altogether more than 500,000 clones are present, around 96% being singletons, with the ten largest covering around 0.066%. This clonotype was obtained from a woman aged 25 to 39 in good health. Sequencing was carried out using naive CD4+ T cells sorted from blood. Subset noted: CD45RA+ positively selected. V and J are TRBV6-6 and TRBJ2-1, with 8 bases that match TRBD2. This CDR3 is CASSRSGDSYNEQFF. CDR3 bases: TGTGCCAGCAGTCGTAGCGGGGATTCCTACAATGAGCAGTTCTTC.